The next 22 T cell receptor beta chains were all read from a single sample in a study of T cells after yellow fever vaccination. TCRdb recomputed calls from the 5' RACE reads with MiXCR, one row per CDR3 protein. The table includes about 160,000 distinct CDR3 sequences, about 7% detected once. Specimen: CD4+ T cells sorted from PBMCs, collected 5 days after the first yellow fever vaccination. The origin of the receptors is a man younger than 30 who received the YFV17D yellow fever vaccine.

This clonotype came up many times. This chain uses TRBV7-9 with TRBJ2-1, with unresolved D. V was clipped by 0 bases and J by 8 bases, with 14 bases between them. The CDR3 sequence is 15 residues long. Germline CDR1 reads SEHNR; CDR2 reads FQNEAQ (reference sequence). In DNA form, the CDR3 reads TGTGCCAGCAGCTTAGCAGGGAACGCCGCTCATGAGCAGTTCTTC. Translating it yields CASSLAGNAAHEQFF.

In its sample, this clonotype was seen many times. This chain links TRBV24-1 with TRBJ2-3; no reliable D call. The CDR3 has 12 amino acids. The germline V gene encodes CDR1 KGHDR and CDR2 SFDVKD. The germline V and J ends were trimmed by 2 bases and 6 bases, with 5 bases remaining between them. This chain's CDR3 is CATSDSGDTQYF. CDR3 bases: TGTGCCACCAGTGATTCTGGGGATACGCAGTATTTT.

This clonotype has a count of ten or more. The rearrangement uses TRBV20-1 and TRBJ2-3; D unclear. The CDR3 loop spans 14 amino acids. Per the germline V gene, CDR1 is DFQATT and CDR2 is SNEGSKA (reference sequence). V was clipped by 3 bases and J by 1 base, with 11 bases between them. CDR3 region: CSASFPGGTDTQYF. CDR3 bases: TGCAGTGCTAGCTTCCCAGGAGGCACAGATACGCAGTATTTT.

This clonotype was recorded many times. The rearrangement joins TRBV4-3 to TRBJ1-2, with TRBD1 identical over 9 bases. This CDR3 spans 15 amino acids. V was pared by 3 bases and J by 6 bases, with 8 bases of the junction left unmatched. Germline CDR1 reads LGHNA; CDR2 reads YSLEER. The CDR3: CASSHTDRGRNGYTF. The CDR3 DNA follows: TGCGCCAGCAGCCATACGGACAGGGGACGCAATGGCTACACCTTC.

This clonotype was seen many times. The chain recombines TRBV20-1 with TRBJ2-7; TRBD2 matches 8 bases. Germline values: CDR1 DFQATT, CDR2 SNEGSKA (reference sequence). The length of the CDR3 is 14 residues. The ends lost 6 bases at V and 3 bases at J; junction bases unmatched: 10. CDR3 loop: CSAKSGRGVYEQYF. CDR3 DNA: TGCAGTGCGAAAAGTGGGCGGGGGGTCTACGAGCAGTACTTC.

This rearrangement joins TRBV29-1 to TRBJ2-1, with D perhaps TRBD2 (5 bases). V was pared by 2 bases and J by 4 bases, with 9 bases between. This CDR3 is 13 amino acids long. The V gene's germline CDR1 is SQVTM and CDR2 ANQGSEA. In DNA form, the CDR3 reads TGCAGCGTTGAAAGGTGGGAGTACAATGAGCAGTTCTTC. Translated: CSVERWEYNEQFF.

The table lists this clonotype with many counts. The rearrangement links TRBV10-2 to TRBJ2-1, with a tentative D call TRBD2 (6 bases). Germline V gives CDR1 WSHSY, CDR2 SAAADI. V was clipped by 5 bases and J by 4 bases, with 15 bases between them. This CDR3 region has 15 residues. This chain's CDR3 is CASSMTRLTYNEQFF. In DNA, the CDR3 is TGCGCCAGCAGTATGACTAGGCTTACGTACAATGAGCAGTTCTTC.

This clonotype was seen ten or more times. The CDR3 here is CASSLGTHSEKLFF. The CDR3 DNA sequence: TGTGCCAGCAGCTTAGGGACACACTCCGAAAAACTGTTTTTT. This sequence joins TRBV7-2 and TRBJ1-4, with D perhaps matching TRBD1 (5 bases). Trimming removed 1 base at V and 8 bases at J, with 11 bases between. The V gene's germline CDR1 is SGHTA and CDR2 FQGNSA. The CDR3 totals 14 residues. Variable domain in full (rest from reference TRBV7-2 and TRBJ1-4): GAGVSQSPSNKVTEKGKDVELRCDPISGHTALYWYRQSLGQGLEFLIYFQGNSAPDKSGLPSDRFSAERTGGSVSTLTIQRTQQEDSAVYLCASSLGTHSEKLFFGSGTQLSVL.

This clonotype was seen ten or more times. The chain combines TRBV2 with TRBJ2-5; 8 bases map to TRBD1. CDR3 length: 12 residues. CDR1 is SNHLY and CDR2 is FYNNEI in the germline V gene. V gave up 0 bases and J gave up 14 bases; unmatched junction bases: 5. The CDR3 DNA follows: TGTGCCAGCAGTGAAGCGCCCACAGGGGGATACTTC. Residues: CASSEAPTGGYF. The full variable domain, rest sourced from reference TRBV2 and TRBJ2-5, is EPEVTQTPSHQVTQMGQEVILRCVPISNHLYFYWYRQILGQKVEFLVSFYNNEISEKSEIFDDQFSVERPDGSNFTLKIRSTKLEDSAMYFCASSEAPTGGYFGPGTRLLVL.

CDR3 bases: TGTGCCAGCTCACCAGACAGGGGGGCAGAGACCCAGTACTTC. Protein sequence: CASSPDRGAETQYF. The chain uses TRBV18 and TRBJ2-5; 9 nucleotides match TRBD1. Trimming cost V 2 bases and J 4 bases; bases outside gene matches: 2. This CDR3 has 14 amino acids. CDR1 and CDR2 from the germline V gene are KGHSH and LQKENI.

This clonotype appeared many times. The CDR3 DNA follows: TGTGCCAGCAGTTACGGACCCGATAACACCGGGGAGCTGTTTTTT. Residues: CASSYGPDNTGELFF. This rearrangement joins TRBV6-2 or TRBV6-3 to TRBJ2-2; D gene uncertain. The germline CDR1 and CDR2 sequences are MNHEY and SVGEGT. Trimming stripped 2 bases from V and 2 bases from J, with 9 bases between. CDR3 length equals 15 residues.

The sample holds many counts of this clonotype. The V call is TRBV25-1, the J call TRBJ1-2; D unclear. Per the germline V gene, CDR1 is MGHDK and CDR2 is SYGVNS. The ends were cut back, 3 bases at V and 4 bases at J, with 12 bases in the middle. This CDR3 is 14 amino acids long. CDR3 sequence (DNA): TGTGCCAGCAGTGATTCAGGTCGGCCCTATGGCTACACCTTC. Translation: CASSDSGRPYGYTF.

This clonotype showed up just a few times. The CDR3 here is CASSLGWARSTEAFF. CDR3 bases: TGTGCCAGCAGCTTAGGATGGGCCCGGAGCACTGAAGCTTTCTTT. This chain links TRBV11-1 with TRBJ1-1; D remains ambiguous. The V and J ends lost 1 base and 4 bases respectively, with 13 bases between them. The length of the CDR3 is 15 residues. Germline V gene data show CDR1 as SGHAT and CDR2 as FQDESV (reference sequence). The full variable domain, rest sourced from reference TRBV11-1 and TRBJ1-1, is EAEVAQSPRYKITEKSQAVAFWCDPISGHATLYWYRQILGQGPELLVQFQDESVVDDSQLPKDRFSAERLKGVDSTLKIQPAELGDSAMYLCASSLGWARSTEAFFGQGTRLTVV.

This chain uses TRBV7-2 with TRBJ2-5; D ambiguous. The CDR3 is 15 residues long. The V gene's germline CDR1 is SGHTA and CDR2 FQGNSA. Trimming pared 6 bases from V and 5 bases from J, leaving 19 bases between. The CDR3 sequence: CASSSLAASAETQYF. Written as DNA, the CDR3 is TGTGCCAGCAGTTCACTCGCCGCGAGCGCCGAGACCCAGTACTTC.

The rearrangement joins TRBV7-8 to TRBJ2-7; D is uncertain. There are 13 residues in the CDR3. Germline loops: CDR1 SGHVS, CDR2 FQNEAQ. V was pared by 2 bases and J by 2 bases, with 7 bases between. CDR3 residues: CASSLRVTYEQYV. In nucleotides, the CDR3 is TGTGCCAGCAGCTTAAGGGTAACCTACGAGCAGTACGTC.

This clonotype was detected a few times. The chain joins TRBV27 to TRBJ2-5; D might be TRBD1 (5 bases). The CDR3 totals 14 residues. Germline assignment: CDR1 MNHEY and CDR2 SMNVEV (reference sequence). Trimming took off 0 bases at V and 5 bases at J, with 10 bases between the two ends. Written as DNA, the CDR3 is TGTGCCAGCAGTTTATCCAGGGTGATGGAGACCCAGTACTTC. Encoded protein: CASSLSRVMETQYF.

This clonotype showed up just a few times. This chain uses TRBV5-6 with TRBJ2-7; D unresolved. The CDR3 spans 14 residues. Trimming pared 1 base from V and 4 bases from J, leaving 12 bases between. Germline lookup yields CDR1 SGHDT and CDR2 YYEEEE. In nucleotides, the CDR3 is TGTGCCAGCAGCTTGATAACTGGGATTTACGAGCAGTACGTC. This encodes CASSLITGIYEQYV.

The chain couples TRBV4-1 to TRBJ1-3, with 7 nucleotides matching TRBD1. The CDR3 sequence is 17 residues long. Germline V gives CDR1 MGHRA, CDR2 YSYEKL. J gave up 0 bases and V 3 bases, and 8 bases lay outside the gene matches. CDR3 loop: CASSHLDRRDSGNTIYF. The CDR3 nucleotides read TGCGCCAGCAGCCACTTGGACAGGAGGGACTCTGGAAACACCATATATTTT.

This clonotype came up a few times. This chain uses TRBV20-1 with TRBJ1-3; the D gene is possibly TRBD1 (5 bases). The V end was cut by 7 bases, the J end by 4 bases, with 11 bases between. CDR3 size: 12 residues. Germline CDR1 DFQATT, CDR2 SNEGSKA (reference sequence). The CDR3 DNA reads TGCAGTGTTTCAGGGTTCGGAAACACCATATATTTT. Encoded protein: CSVSGFGNTIYF.

Details on this clonotype: A much bigger clone sits one base away, suggesting this may be a read error. The CDR3 reads CASTYSFGTGSPGANVLTF. CDR3 DNA: TGTGCCAGCACTTACTCGTTTGGGACAGGCTCTCCTGGGGCCAACGTCCTGACTTTC. This chain connects TRBV6-2 or TRBV6-3 to TRBJ2-6; TRBD1 agrees at 8 bases. This CDR3 is 19 amino acids long. The germline gives CDR1 MNHEY, CDR2 SVGEGT.

This clonotype was found many times. The chain joins TRBV7-2 to TRBJ2-3, with D possibly being TRBD1 (6 bases). The V gene's germline CDR1 is SGHTA and CDR2 FQGNSA. V lost 5 bases to trimming and J lost 2 bases, with 8 bases between them. The length of the CDR3 is 13 residues. The CDR3 reads CASSRQVTDTQYF. The CDR3 region has the DNA TGTGCCAGCAGCCGACAGGTCACAGATACGCAGTATTTT.

This clonotype was found many times. The J gene is TRBJ1-4, the V gene TRBV29-1; TRBD1 aligns across 10 bases. Germline loops: CDR1 SQVTM, CDR2 ANQGSEA. J gave up 6 bases and V 4 bases, and 5 bases lay outside the gene matches. The CDR3 is made up of 14 amino acids. The chain's CDR3 is CSVGSGTGDEKLFF. CDR3 bases: TGCAGCGTTGGTTCCGGGACAGGGGATGAAAAACTGTTTTTT.